This T cell receptor (beta chain) derives from a study of control samples from healthy donors and cancer patients. Profiling relied on immunoSEQ multiplex PCR, and the TCRdb table lists in-frame clones only, not all of them. This sample yields about 12,000 clones, of which roughly 90% are seen a single time; around 3% belongs to the top ten. The V gene end was trimmed by 4 bases and the J gene end by 0 bases; junction bases not matched to a gene: 8. This CDR3 is built from 16 residues. CDR1 is SEHNR and CDR2 is FQNEAQ in the germline V gene (reference sequence). Sequencing was carried out using formalin-fixed, paraffin-embedded tissue. This TCR was recovered from a male donor with melanoma. This sequence joins TRBV7-9 and TRBJ1-1, with TRBD1 identical over 7 bases. CDR3 nucleotide sequence: TGTGCCAGCAGCTCGTCAGAGGACAGGATGAACACTGAAGCTTTCTTT. Its translation is CASSSSEDRMNTEAFF. Full variable domain (missing parts from reference TRBV7-9 and TRBJ1-1): DTGVSQNPRHKITKRGQNVTFRCDPISEHNRLYWYRQTLGQGPEFLTYFQNEAQLEKSRLLSDRFSAERPKGSFSTLEIQRTEQGDSAMYLCASSSSEDRMNTEAFFGQGTRLTVV.